These 3 T cell receptor beta chains originate from one sample sequenced in a study of cytomegalovirus exposure and HLA in healthy donors (dated by TCRdb to about 2017). Receptors were amplified or captured by the immunoSEQ multiplex PCR assay. For the multiplex PCR, a mixture combining 60 forward primers for TCR Vbeta segments and 13 reverse primers for TCR Jbeta segments was used. TCRdb's version of the immuneACCESS table is confined to in-frame rearrangements and falls short of the full clone set. An unresolved V gene accounts for under half of the shortfall where checked; the remainder is of unknown origin. The sample table holds over 130,000 clones, of which 50% to 75% were seen once. In total, the top ten clones hold 7% to 8.5% of the sample. Sequenced sample: PBMCs. These receptor sequences come from an older woman in good health and CMV-seropositive.

This clone was seen more than once but under ten times. This chain uses TRBV28 with TRBJ1-2; TRBD1 matches 8 bases. After removal of 7 bases from V and 6 bases from J, the junction contained 7 bases not matched to a gene. The CDR3 has 13 residues. The germline gives CDR1 MDHEN, CDR2 SYDVKM. The CDR3 sequence: CASNDRGPDGYTF. In DNA form, the CDR3 reads TGTGCCAGCAACGACAGGGGCCCGGATGGCTACACCTTC.

This clone was recorded only once. The chain combines TRBV5-1 with TRBJ2-3; the match to TRBD2 covers 13 bases. The CDR3 runs to 16 residues. V gave up 4 bases and J gave up 2 bases; unmatched junction bases: 4. CDR1 SGHRS and CDR2 YFSETQ come from the germline V gene. Written as DNA, the CDR3 is TGCGCCAGCAGCCCCGGGACTAGCGGGAACACAGATACGCAGTATTTT. It encodes CASSPGTSGNTDTQYF.

The chain employs TRBV7-2 and TRBJ2-1, with 14 bases matching TRBD2. Trimming removed 7 bases from V and 10 bases from J; junction bases left unmatched: 9. Germline loops: CDR1 SGHTA, CDR2 FQGNSA. The CDR3 runs 15 residues. CDR3 coding DNA: TGTGCCAGCACTAGACTAGCGGGAGGGGCGGGGGAGCAGTTCTTC. This gives the protein CASTRLAGGAGEQFF.